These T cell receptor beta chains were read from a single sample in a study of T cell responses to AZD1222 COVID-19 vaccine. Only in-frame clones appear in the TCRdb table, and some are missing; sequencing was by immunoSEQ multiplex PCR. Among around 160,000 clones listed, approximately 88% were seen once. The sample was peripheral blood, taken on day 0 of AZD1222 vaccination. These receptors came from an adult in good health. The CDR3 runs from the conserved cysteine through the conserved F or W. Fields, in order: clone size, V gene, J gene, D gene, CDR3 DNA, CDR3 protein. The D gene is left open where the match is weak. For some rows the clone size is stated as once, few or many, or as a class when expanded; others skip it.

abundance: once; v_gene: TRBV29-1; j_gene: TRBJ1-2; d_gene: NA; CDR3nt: TGCAGCGAACCTGGGACTGCTTATGGCTACACCTTC; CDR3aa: CSEPGTAYGYTF
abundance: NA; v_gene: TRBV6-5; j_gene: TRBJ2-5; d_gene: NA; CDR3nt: TGTGCCAGCAGTTTTGGGCCCCAAGAGACCCAGTACTTC; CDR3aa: CASSFGPQETQYF
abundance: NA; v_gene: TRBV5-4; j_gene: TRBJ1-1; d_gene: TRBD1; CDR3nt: TGTGCCAGCAGCCGGGACAGGCTGAACACTGAAGCTTTCTTT; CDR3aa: CASSRDRLNTEAFF
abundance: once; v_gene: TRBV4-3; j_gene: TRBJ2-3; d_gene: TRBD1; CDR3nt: TGCGCCAGCAGCCAGAACCGGGACAGGGTGTCAGATACGCAGTATTTT; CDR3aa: CASSQNRDRVSDTQYF
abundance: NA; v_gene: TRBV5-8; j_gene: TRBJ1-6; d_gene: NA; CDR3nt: TGTGCCAGCACCCGGACGGTGGGTGCGGGTAATTCACCCCTCCACTTT; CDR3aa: CASTRTVGAGNSPLHF
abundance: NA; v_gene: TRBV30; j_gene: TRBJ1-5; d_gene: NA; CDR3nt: TGTGCCTGGACGCACCAGGGATCTGGCAATCAGCCCCAGCATTTT; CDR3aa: CAWTHQGSGNQPQHF
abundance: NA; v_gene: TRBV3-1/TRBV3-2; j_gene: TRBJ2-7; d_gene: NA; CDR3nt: TGTGCCAGCAGCGCGGGACATGCCTACGAGCAGTACTTC; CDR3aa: CASSAGHAYEQYF
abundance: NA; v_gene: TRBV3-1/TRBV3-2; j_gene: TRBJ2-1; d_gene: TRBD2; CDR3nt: TGTGCCAGCAGCCAATATTCAGCGGGGTCTTACAATGAGCAGTTCTTC; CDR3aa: CASSQYSAGSYNEQFF
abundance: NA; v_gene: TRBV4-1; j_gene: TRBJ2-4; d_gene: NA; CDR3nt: TGCGCCAGCAGCCCCTACCCCAGGGGAGATTCTCCTATTCAGTACTTC; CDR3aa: CASSPYPRGDSPIQYF
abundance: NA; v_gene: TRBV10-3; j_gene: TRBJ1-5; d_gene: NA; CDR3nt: TGTGCCATCAGTGAGGCGACAGCGAATCAGCCCCAGCATTTT; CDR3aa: CAISEATANQPQHF
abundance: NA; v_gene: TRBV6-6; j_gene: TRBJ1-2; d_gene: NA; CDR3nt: TGTGCCAGCAGTTACTCACAGGGTGGCTACACCTTC; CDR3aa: CASSYSQGGYTF
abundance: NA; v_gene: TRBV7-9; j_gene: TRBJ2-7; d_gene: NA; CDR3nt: TGTGCCAGCAGCTTAGAAGGGGACTCCTACGAGCAGTACTTC; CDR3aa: CASSLEGDSYEQYF
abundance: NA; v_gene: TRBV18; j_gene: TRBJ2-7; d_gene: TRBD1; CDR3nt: TGTGCCACCTCCGGGACAGGGGCGTCCTACGAGCAGTACTTC; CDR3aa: CATSGTGASYEQYF
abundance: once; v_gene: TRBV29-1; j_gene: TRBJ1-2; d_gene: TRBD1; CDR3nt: TGCAGCGCTATTCCGGGACAGGGTCGGAGAAACTATGGCTACACCTTC; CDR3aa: CSAIPGQGRRNYGYTF
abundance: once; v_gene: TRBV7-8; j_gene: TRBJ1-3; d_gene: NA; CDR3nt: TGTGCCAGCAGCCTCCGTAGGGGCACCAACTCTGGAAACACCATATATTTT; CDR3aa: CASSLRRGTNSGNTIYF
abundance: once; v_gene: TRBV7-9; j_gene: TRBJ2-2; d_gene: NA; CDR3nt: TGTGCCAGCAGCTTAGTAGGGCCCGGGGAGCTGTTTTTT; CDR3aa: CASSLVGPGELFF
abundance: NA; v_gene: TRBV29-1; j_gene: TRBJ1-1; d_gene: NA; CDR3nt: TGCAGCGTTGGAGCAGGGGCTAGCACTGAAGCTTTCTTT; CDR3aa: CSVGAGASTEAFF
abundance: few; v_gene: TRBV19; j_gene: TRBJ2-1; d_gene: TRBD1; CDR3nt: TGTGCCAGTAGTGCCGGACAGGGGCCCTACAATGAGCAGTTCTTC; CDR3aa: CASSAGQGPYNEQFF
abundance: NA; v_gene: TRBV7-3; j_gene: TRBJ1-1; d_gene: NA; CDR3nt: TGTGCCAGCACCACAGGGAGGGACACTGAAGCTTTCTTT; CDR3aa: CASTTGRDTEAFF
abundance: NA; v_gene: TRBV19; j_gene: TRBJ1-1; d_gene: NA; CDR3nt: TGTGCCAGTAGCCTTTGGTCGGGGAACACTGAAGCTTTCTTT; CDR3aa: CASSLWSGNTEAFF
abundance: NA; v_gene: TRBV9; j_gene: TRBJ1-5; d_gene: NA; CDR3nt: TGTGCCAGCAGCGGAGTTGGGGGGCTCGGGCCCCAGCATTTT; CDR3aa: CASSGVGGLGPQHF
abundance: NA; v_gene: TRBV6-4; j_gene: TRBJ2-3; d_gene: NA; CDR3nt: TGTGCCAGCAGTGACCGAGGGGATACGCAGTATTTT; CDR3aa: CASSDRGDTQYF
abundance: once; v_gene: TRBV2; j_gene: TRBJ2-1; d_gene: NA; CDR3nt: TGTGCCAGCACCGGACAGCACAATGAGCAGTTCTTC; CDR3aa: CASTGQHNEQFF
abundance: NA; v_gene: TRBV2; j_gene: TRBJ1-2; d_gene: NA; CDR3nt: TGTGCCAGCAGTGTACGACAGGCCGATGGCTACACCTTC; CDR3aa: CASSVRQADGYTF
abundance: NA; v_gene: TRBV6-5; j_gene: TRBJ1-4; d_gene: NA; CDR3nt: TGTGCCAGCAGCCGGACTGGCCGTTTGGATGAAAAACTGTTTTTT; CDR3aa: CASSRTGRLDEKLFF
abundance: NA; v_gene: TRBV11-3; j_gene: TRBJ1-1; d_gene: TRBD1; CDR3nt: TGTGCCAGCAGCTTAGATAGCGCGGGACAGGGAAGGAACACTGAAGCTTTCTTT; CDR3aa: CASSLDSAGQGRNTEAFF
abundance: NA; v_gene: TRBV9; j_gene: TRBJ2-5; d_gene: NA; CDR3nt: TGTGCCAGCAGCGTAGGCGGCCAAGAGACCCAGTACTTC; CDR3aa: CASSVGGQETQYF
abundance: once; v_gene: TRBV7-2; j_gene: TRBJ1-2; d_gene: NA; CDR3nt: TGTGCCAGCAGCTTATTAGCGGGGACAAGTACGAACTATGGCTACACCTTC; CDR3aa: CASSLLAGTSTNYGYTF
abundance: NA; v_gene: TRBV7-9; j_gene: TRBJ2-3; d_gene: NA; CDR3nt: TGTGCCAGCAGCGCCCACCTTGCGGATACGCAGTATTTT; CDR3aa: CASSAHLADTQYF
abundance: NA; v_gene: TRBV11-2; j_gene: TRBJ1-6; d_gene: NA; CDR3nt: TGTGCCAGCAGCTTAGAAAGGGTGCAGCCCCTCCACTTT; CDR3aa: CASSLERVQPLHF
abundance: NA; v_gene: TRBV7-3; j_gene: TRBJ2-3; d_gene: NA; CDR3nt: TGTGCCAGCAGCTTAGGGCTAGACCCAGATACGCAGTATTTT; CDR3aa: CASSLGLDPDTQYF
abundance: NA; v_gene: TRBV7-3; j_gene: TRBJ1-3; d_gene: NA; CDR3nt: TGTGCCAGCAGCTTAACTGGGACGATCCCTGGAAACACCATATATTTT; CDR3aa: CASSLTGTIPGNTIYF
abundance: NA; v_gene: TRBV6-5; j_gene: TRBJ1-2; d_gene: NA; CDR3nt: TGTGCCAGCAGTTACTCGATTAACGCTAACTATGGCTACACCTTC; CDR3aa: CASSYSINANYGYTF
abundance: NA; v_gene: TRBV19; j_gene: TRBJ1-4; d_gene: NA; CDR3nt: TGTGCCAGTAGTCTGGGCGCCACATGGGGTGAAAAACTGTTTTTT; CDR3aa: CASSLGATWGEKLFF
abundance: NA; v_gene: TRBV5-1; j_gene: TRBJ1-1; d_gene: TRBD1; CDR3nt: TGCGCCAGCAGACTAAACACACAGGGGGATCAAGAAGCTTTCTTT; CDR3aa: CASRLNTQGDQEAFF
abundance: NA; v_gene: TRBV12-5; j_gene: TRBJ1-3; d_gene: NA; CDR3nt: TGTGCTAGCAAACCGCGGGGGGCCCCTGGAAACACCATATATTTT; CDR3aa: CASKPRGAPGNTIYF
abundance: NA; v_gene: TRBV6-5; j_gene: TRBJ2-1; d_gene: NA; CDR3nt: TGTGCCAGCAGTCCGAGGCCGGGGAGAGAGCAGTTCTTC; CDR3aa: CASSPRPGREQFF
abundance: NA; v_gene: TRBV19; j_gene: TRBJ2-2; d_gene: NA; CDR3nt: TGTGCCAGTAGTACACAACCGAACACCGGGGAGCTGTTTTTT; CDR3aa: CASSTQPNTGELFF
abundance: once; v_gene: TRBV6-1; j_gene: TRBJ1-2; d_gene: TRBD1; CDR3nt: TGTGCCAGCAGTGAACCCCAGGGGGCAATGGGTGGCTACACCTTC; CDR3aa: CASSEPQGAMGGYTF
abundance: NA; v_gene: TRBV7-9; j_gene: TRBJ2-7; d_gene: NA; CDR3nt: TGTGCCAGCAGCTTCGGACAGCTCTACGAGCAGTACTTC; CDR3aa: CASSFGQLYEQYF
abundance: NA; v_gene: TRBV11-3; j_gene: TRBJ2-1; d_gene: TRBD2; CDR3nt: TGTGCCAGCAGCCAGCTAGCGGGGGCTCCCTTATCCTACAATGAGCAGTTCTTC; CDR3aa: CASSQLAGAPLSYNEQFF
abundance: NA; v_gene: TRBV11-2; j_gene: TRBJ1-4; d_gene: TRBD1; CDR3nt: TGTGCCAGCACCGACAACAGGGGGCAGAATGAAAAACTGTTTTTT; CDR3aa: CASTDNRGQNEKLFF
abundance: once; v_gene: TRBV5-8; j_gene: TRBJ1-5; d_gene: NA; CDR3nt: TGTGCCAGCAGCTTGATATGGACGGTTAGCAATCAGCCCCAGCATTTT; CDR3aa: CASSLIWTVSNQPQHF